These T cell receptor beta chains were read from a single sample in a study of blood T cell repertoires in COVID-19. Clones were read by immunoSEQ multiplex PCR, and TCRdb kept only the in-frame ones, dropping some. The profile shows 150,000 to 250,000 clones, approximately 80% of them singletons. The sample was PBMCs or T cells enriched from blood (not recorded which). The receptors were sampled from a man aged 35 to 55 who had recovered from COVID-19. The CDR3 runs from the conserved cysteine through the conserved F or W. Each record gives: J gene, clone size, D gene, V gene, CDR3 protein, CDR3 DNA. A D gene is named only where the DNA matches it firmly. Size is omitted from some rows. Given values are once, few, many or a class for expanded clones.

TRBJ1-1 | NA | NA | TRBV18 | CASSLSSGRDTEAFF | TGTGCCAGCTCACTTAGTTCAGGGAGGGACACTGAAGCTTTCTTT
TRBJ2-5 | NA | NA | TRBV5-1 | CASSFFPTGEGETQYF | TGCGCCAGCAGCTTTTTTCCGACAGGGGAGGGAGAGACCCAGTACTTC
TRBJ2-7 | NA | NA | TRBV2 | CASTTDNPYEQYF | TGTGCCAGTACGACAGATAATCCCTACGAGCAGTACTTC
TRBJ1-4 | NA | NA | TRBV18 | CASSPQRRDEKLFF | TGTGCCAGCTCACCGCAGAGGCGGGATGAAAAACTGTTTTTT
TRBJ1-1 | NA | NA | TRBV28 | CASSSGNTEAFF | TGTGCCAGCAGTTCGGGTAACACTGAAGCTTTCTTT
TRBJ2-5 | NA | NA | TRBV12-5 | CASGSDYQETQYF | TGTGCTAGTGGTTCAGATTACCAAGAGACCCAGTACTTC
TRBJ2-3 | NA | NA | TRBV28 | CASSWEGVSTDTQYF | TGTGCCAGCAGTTGGGAGGGGGTTAGCACAGATACGCAGTATTTT
TRBJ2-2 | NA | TRBD2 | TRBV6-6 | CASSPSGSGTGELFF | TGTGCCAGCAGTCCTAGCGGGAGTGGGACCGGGGAGCTGTTTTTT
TRBJ2-2 | NA | NA | TRBV30 | CAWSVVRAPTGELFF | TGTGCCTGGAGTGTAGTTCGAGCACCCACCGGGGAGCTGTTTTTT
TRBJ2-5 | NA | TRBD2 | TRBV5-4 | CASSPPTSGTQETQYF | TGTGCCAGCAGTCCTCCTACTAGCGGAACCCAAGAGACCCAGTACTTC
TRBJ2-2 | NA | TRBD1 | TRBV29-1 | CSVPGGIGELFF | TGCAGCGTTCCAGGGGGCATCGGGGAGCTGTTTTTT
TRBJ2-3 | few | NA | TRBV13 | CASSSDGSTDTQYF | TGTGCCAGCAGCTCCGACGGGTCCACAGATACGCAGTATTTT
TRBJ2-6 | NA | NA | TRBV6-5 | CASSPGSAGANVLTF | TGTGCCAGCAGTCCGGGTTCAGCTGGGGCCAACGTCCTGACTTTC
TRBJ1-1 | NA | TRBD1 | TRBV5-8 | CASSSPGGGTEAFF | TGTGCCAGCAGCTCCCCAGGGGGAGGCACTGAAGCTTTCTTT
TRBJ1-1 | NA | NA | TRBV5-4 | CASSSPGDGNTEAFF | TGTGCCAGCAGTTCCCCCGGGGATGGGAACACTGAAGCTTTCTTT
TRBJ1-2 | NA | NA | TRBV7-2 | CASSPGTLTYGYTF | TGTGCCAGCAGCCCGGGGACTTTGACCTATGGCTACACCTTC
TRBJ1-2 | NA | NA | TRBV10-3 | CAISESTGYGYTF | TGTGCCATCAGTGAGTCGACAGGCTATGGCTACACCTTC
TRBJ2-7 | NA | TRBD2 | TRBV4-2 | CASSQEVGTSGRALSYEQYF | TGTGCCAGCAGCCAAGAAGTAGGGACTAGCGGGAGGGCCCTATCTTACGAGCAGTACTTC
TRBJ1-1 | few | TRBD1 | TRBV18 | CASSLLEGALNTEAFF | TGTGCCAGCTCACTCCTCGAGGGGGCTCTGAACACTGAAGCTTTCTTT
TRBJ2-7 | few | NA | TRBV5-4 | CASSLVTSPSYEQYF | TGTGCCAGCAGCTTGGTTACTAGCCCTTCCTACGAGCAGTACTTC